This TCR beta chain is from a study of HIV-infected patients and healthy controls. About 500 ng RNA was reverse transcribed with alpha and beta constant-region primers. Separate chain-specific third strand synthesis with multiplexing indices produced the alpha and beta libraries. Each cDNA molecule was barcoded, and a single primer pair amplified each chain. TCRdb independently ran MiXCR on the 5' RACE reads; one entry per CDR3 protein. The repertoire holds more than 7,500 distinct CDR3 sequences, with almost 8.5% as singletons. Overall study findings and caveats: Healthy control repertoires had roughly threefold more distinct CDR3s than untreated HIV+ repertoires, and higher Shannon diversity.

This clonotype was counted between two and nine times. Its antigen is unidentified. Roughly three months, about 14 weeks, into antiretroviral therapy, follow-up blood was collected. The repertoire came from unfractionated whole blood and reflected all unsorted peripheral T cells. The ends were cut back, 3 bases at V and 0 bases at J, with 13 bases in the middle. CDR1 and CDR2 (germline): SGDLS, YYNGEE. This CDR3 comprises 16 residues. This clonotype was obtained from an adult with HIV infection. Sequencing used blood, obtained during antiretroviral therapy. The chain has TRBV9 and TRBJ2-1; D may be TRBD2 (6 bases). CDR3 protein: CASSGPSASSYNEQFF. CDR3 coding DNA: TGTGCCAGCAGCGGACCTAGCGCGAGCTCCTACAATGAGCAGTTCTTC.